The 16 T cell receptor beta chains given below trace back to one sample, sequenced in a study of cytomegalovirus exposure and HLA in healthy donors. Use of 60 Vbeta and 13 Jbeta primers characterized the PCR. Libraries were prepared by immunoSEQ multiplex PCR; TCRdb keeps only in-frame clonotypes and omits some of them. The sample lists 150,000 to 200,000 clones, roughly 12% seen once, with over 6.5% in the top ten. The specimen was PBMCs. These receptors originate from a man aged 50-60 years in good health and CMV-seropositive.

This clone was observed a handful of times. The rearrangement links TRBV6-1 to TRBJ1-1, with 11 bases lining up with TRBD1. The V gene end was trimmed by 6 bases and the J gene end by 6 bases; junction bases not matched to a gene: 9. Germline V CDR1 and CDR2: MNHNS, SASEGT. The CDR3 covers 15 residues. CDR3 coding DNA: TGTGCCAGCAGCTTACCCGGGACAGGGGGTTCTGAAGCTTTCTTT. This translates into CASSLPGTGGSEAFF.

The chain carries TRBV5-6 and TRBJ1-4; 9 nucleotides match TRBD1. CDR1 is SGHDT and CDR2 is YYEEEE in the germline V gene. V gave up 0 bases and J gave up 5 bases; unmatched junction bases: 2. The CDR3 is 15 residues long. The chain's CDR3 is CASSLAGQGNEKLFF. CDR3 DNA: TGTGCCAGCAGCTTGGCTGGACAGGGGAATGAAAAACTGTTTTTT.

The table lists this clone with a few counts. This chain links TRBV19 with TRBJ1-6; D gene ambiguous. Germline V gene sequence: CDR1 LNHDA, CDR2 SQIVND (reference sequence). The ends were cut back, 2 bases at V and 9 bases at J, with 5 bases in the middle. This CDR3 region has 12 residues. The DNA of the CDR3 is TGTGCCAGTAGTATAACGGGTTCACCCCTCCACTTT. Translated: CASSITGSPLHF.

This clone was picked up a small number of times. The V gene is TRBV6-5, the J gene TRBJ1-5, with 9 bases matching TRBD1. This CDR3 region has 14 residues. Trimming cost V 6 bases and J 6 bases; bases outside gene matches: 6. Germline assignment: CDR1 MNHEY and CDR2 SVGAGI. CDR3 in amino acids: CASSADRGSQPQHF. The CDR3 DNA reads as TGTGCCAGCAGCGCAGACAGGGGGAGTCAGCCCCAGCATTTT.

The chain links TRBV9 to TRBJ2-5; D unresolved. This CDR3 has 14 residues. Germline CDR1 and CDR2: SGDLS and YYNGEE. The V and J ends lost 2 bases and 5 bases respectively, with 13 bases between them. CDR3 nucleotides: TGTGCCAGCAGCGTTGACATCGGTGTGGAGACCCAGTACTTC. As protein: CASSVDIGVETQYF.

The V gene is TRBV30, the J gene TRBJ1-6; TRBD1 is a possible D gene (5 bases). V shed 5 bases and J shed 10 bases, with 15 bases lying between them. The germline V gene has CDR1 GTSNPN and CDR2 SVGIG (reference sequence). This CDR3 has 13 amino acids. The CDR3 here is CAWQRGGGSPLHF. The CDR3 coding sequence is TGTGCCTGGCAGAGGGGAGGAGGGTCACCCCTCCACTTT.

This clone has more than one count but fewer than ten. V and J are TRBV4-3 and TRBJ2-3; TRBD1 agrees at 11 bases. The CDR3 covers 16 residues. With V trimmed by 1 base and J by 7 bases, 7 bases remained unmatched. Per germline, CDR1 LGHNA and CDR2 YSLEER. CDR3 loop: CASSQGVGQGAYTQYF. As DNA, the CDR3 is TGCGCCAGCAGCCAAGGGGTTGGACAGGGGGCGTATACGCAGTATTTT.

This clone occurred a few times. The chain combines TRBV28 with TRBJ1-2; D call uncertain. Trimming removed 3 bases at V and 6 bases at J, with 8 bases between. The CDR3 loop spans 12 amino acids. Germline assignment: CDR1 MDHEN and CDR2 SYDVKM. This CDR3 reads CASSFQRDGYTF. Here the CDR3 DNA reads TGTGCCAGCAGTTTTCAGAGGGATGGCTACACCTTC.

This clone was found a few times. V and J are TRBV7-2 and TRBJ1-5; D gene ambiguous. V was clipped by 1 base and J by 0 bases, with 7 bases between them. The CDR3 spans 15 residues. In germline, CDR1 is SGHTA, CDR2 FQGNSA. The CDR3 spells CASSLGALSNQPQHF. For the CDR3, the DNA is TGTGCCAGCAGCTTAGGGGCCCTTAGCAATCAGCCCCAGCATTTT.

This clone came up a few times. V gene TRBV5-6 combines with J gene TRBJ2-5, with D possibly matching TRBD2 (5 bases). Trimming removed 4 bases at V and 6 bases at J, with 10 bases between. Per germline, CDR1 SGHDT and CDR2 YYEEEE. The CDR3 loop spans 12 amino acids. As DNA, the CDR3 is TGTGCCAGCAGCCGGGGTTTAAAGACCCAGTACTTC. Its protein is CASSRGLKTQYF.

The chain links TRBV30 to TRBJ1-5; D not resolved. This CDR3 region has 15 residues. Germline CDR1 and CDR2: GTSNPN and SVGIG (reference sequence). V gave up 4 bases and J gave up 1 base, with 14 bases separating them. The CDR3 spells CAWTTSGGSNQPQHF. CDR3 nucleotides: TGTGCCTGGACGACCTCGGGAGGGAGCAATCAGCCCCAGCATTTT. Complete variable domain (other parts from reference TRBV30 and TRBJ1-5): SQTIHQWPATLVQPVGSPLSLECTVEGTSNPNLYWYRQAAGRGLQLLFYSVGIGQISSEVPQNLSASRPQDRQFILSSKKLLLSDSGFYLCAWTTSGGSNQPQHFGDGTRLSIL.

This clone was picked up a small number of times. The chain employs TRBV14 and TRBJ2-7; D perhaps matches TRBD2 (6 bases). V lost 5 bases to trimming and J lost 5 bases, with 31 bases between them. Germline lookup yields CDR1 SGHDN and CDR2 FVKESK. CDR3 length equals 19 residues. The CDR3 loop reads CASSSTHNSRTKRAHEQYF. The CDR3, as DNA: TGTGCCAGCAGCTCAACCCATAACTCACGGACTAAGCGAGCCCACGAGCAGTACTTC.

This clone was counted a few times. The chain combines TRBV7-8 with TRBJ1-2, with 12 bases matching TRBD1. The germline CDR1 and CDR2 sequences are SGHVS and FQNEAQ. The ends lost 6 bases at V and 8 bases at J; junction bases unmatched: 4. This CDR3 region has 13 residues. Here the CDR3 reads CASRGDRGRGYTF. DNA of the CDR3: TGTGCCAGCAGAGGGGACAGGGGGCGAGGCTACACCTTC. Full variable domain (missing parts from reference TRBV7-8 and TRBJ1-2): GAGVSQSPRYKVAKRGQDVALRCDPISGHVSLFWYQQALGQGPEFLTYFQNEAQLDKSGLPSDRFFAERPEGSVSTLKIQRTQQEDSAVYLCASRGDRGRGYTFGSGTRLTVV.

The chain carries TRBV19 and TRBJ1-6, with a weak D call TRBD1 (6 bases). V was trimmed by 5 bases and J by 6 bases, leaving 17 bases between them. The germline V gene has CDR1 LNHDA and CDR2 SQIVND (reference sequence). There are 16 residues in the CDR3. CDR3 sequence reads: CASSSTGTTTNSPLHF. The CDR3 nucleotides are TGTGCCAGTAGTTCGACCGGGACAACAACTAATTCACCCCTCCACTTT.

V usage is TRBV9 and J usage is TRBJ1-1; D is unclear. The CDR3 is 13 amino acids. The germline CDR1 and CDR2 sequences are SGDLS and YYNGEE. With 3 bases removed from V and 0 bases from J, the gap between germline ends came to 6 bases. The CDR3 DNA reads TGTGCCAGCAGCGGTGACATGAACACTGAAGCTTTCTTT. Translation: CASSGDMNTEAFF.

In this sample, this clone turned up a few times. This chain links TRBV29-1 with TRBJ2-1; 9 bases agree with TRBD2. This CDR3 has 13 amino acids. CDR1 is SQVTM and CDR2 is ANQGSEA in the germline V gene. J was trimmed by 7 bases and V by 2 bases; bases with no gene match: 3. In DNA, the CDR3 is TGCAGCGTTGAATCCAGCGGGGGGAATGAGCAGTTCTTC. Its translation: CSVESSGGNEQFF.